This is a list of T cell receptor beta chains from one sample in a study of blood T cell repertoires in COVID-19. Generated by immunoSEQ multiplex PCR, the TCRdb table keeps only in-frame clones and is missing some. Of around 210,000 clones detected, about 90% appear once; the ten largest clones hold around 8.9%. Material: PBMCs or T cells enriched from blood (not recorded which). The receptors come from a woman aged 18-29 years who had recovered from COVID-19. Both conserved end residues are part of each CDR3. Fields, in order: D gene, clone size, CDR3 length, J gene, V gene, CDR3 DNA, CDR3 protein. A D gene is named only where the DNA matches it firmly. For some rows the clone size is stated as once, few or many, or as a class when expanded; others skip it.

. . 16 TRBJ1-5 TRBV30 TGTGCCTGGAGTGTAAACTCGTTAGGGGGTAATCAGCCCCAGCATTTT CAWSVNSLGGNQPQHF
. . 14 TRBJ1-1 TRBV5-5 TGTGCCAGCAGCCCAGCCGGGGAGGGCACTGAAGCTTTCTTT CASSPAGEGTEAFF
TRBD1 . 14 TRBJ1-1 TRBV18 TGTGCCAGCTCAGACAACAGGGGGAACACTGAAGCTTTCTTT CASSDNRGNTEAFF
. . 13 TRBJ1-2 TRBV11-2 TGTGCCAGCAGCTTAAACAGCAACTATGGCTACACCTTC CASSLNSNYGYTF
. once 13 TRBJ1-2 TRBV28 TGTGCCAGCTCAAGCGGGGGGCAAGATGGCTACACCTTC CASSSGGQDGYTF
TRBD1 . 15 TRBJ1-1 TRBV29-1 TGCAGCGTTGAAGATCCGGGACAGGGGAACACTGAAGCTTTCTTT CSVEDPGQGNTEAFF
. once 15 TRBJ2-1 TRBV6-4 TGTGCCAGCAGCCAACAGGGGGGGGTTGGCAATGAGCAGTTCTTC CASSQQGGVGNEQFF
. . 14 TRBJ2-3 TRBV6-4 TGTGCCAGCAGTGACAGGGCGGGGACAGATACGCAGTATTTT CASSDRAGTDTQYF
. . 15 TRBJ2-2 TRBV11-2 TGTGCCAGCAGACCCGGGGTCAAGTACACCGGGGAGCTGTTTTTT CASRPGVKYTGELFF
TRBD1 once 17 TRBJ1-6 TRBV7-6 TGTGCCAGCAGCTCAACAGGGGCCTCTGACCTCGCTTCACCCCTCCACTTT CASSSTGASDLASPLHF
. . 15 TRBJ2-1 TRBV24-1 TGTGCCACCAGTGACCCTGCAAAACTTATCAATGAGCAGTTCTTC CATSDPAKLINEQFF
. . 15 TRBJ1-6 TRBV3-1/TRBV3-2 TGTGCCACTCGACAGGCAAGCTCCTATAATTCACCCCTCCACTTT CATRQASSYNSPLHF
TRBD1 . 15 TRBJ1-5 TRBV30 TGTGCCTGGAGCCACCCAGCAGGGGGCTATCAGCCCCAGCATTTT CAWSHPAGGYQPQHF
. once 17 TRBJ2-3 TRBV5-1 TGCGCCAGCAGCTGGGTCCGGGGACTCGAGCGCACAGATACGCAGTATTTT CASSWVRGLERTDTQYF
. . 14 TRBJ2-1 TRBV24-1 TGTGCCACCAGTGAGGGCCTCTCCTACAATGAGCAGTTCTTC CATSEGLSYNEQFF
TRBD2 few 18 TRBJ2-5 TRBV4-2 TGTGCCAGCAGCCAGGGGGGTAGCGGGGGGCCTCACCAAGAGACCCAGTACTTC CASSQGGSGGPHQETQYF
TRBD1 . 18 TRBJ1-2 TRBV11-2 TGTGCCAGCAGCTTAGCTGCCGGGACAGGTCGGCGAGACTATGGCTACACCTTC CASSLAAGTGRRDYGYTF
. once 11 TRBJ2-1 TRBV6-5 TGTGCCAGCAGCCTCTACAATGAGCAGTTCTTC CASSLYNEQFF
. few 15 TRBJ1-5 TRBV6-5 TGTGCCAGCAGTCCCGACGGGGGGATCAATCAGCCCCAGCATTTT CASSPDGGINQPQHF
TRBD2 . 13 TRBJ2-7 TRBV29-1 TGCAGCGTTGGGCCTAGCGGGGGGGGCGAGCAGTACTTC CSVGPSGGGEQYF
TRBD2 . 16 TRBJ2-3 TRBV19 TGTGCCAGTAGCTCCCCCAAAGCGGGGGCGACAGATACGCAGTATTTT CASSSPKAGATDTQYF
. . 13 TRBJ2-6 TRBV30 TGTGCCAGTGACAGCTCTGGGGCCAACGTCCTGACTTTC CASDSSGANVLTF